This passage covers 18 T cell receptor beta chains from one sample sequenced in a study of blood T cell repertoires in COVID-19 (dated by TCRdb to the early 2020s). Library generation was performed with the immunoSEQ multiplex PCR assay. The immuneACCESS repertoire file appears here via TCRdb, limited to in-frame rearrangements. These files lack a portion of the clones; in checked studies, under half of the deficit traces to unresolved V genes, and the cause of the others is not known. The sample table records hundreds of thousands of clones; around nine tenths of these occur just once. The ten biggest clones cover around 2.5% of the sample. The sequencing sample was made of PBMCs or T cells enriched from blood (not recorded which). The receptors stem from a man aged 60 to 69 who had recovered from COVID-19.

This rearrangement joins TRBV4-2 to TRBJ2-1; 10 bases line up with TRBD2. The germline V gene encodes CDR1 LGHNA and CDR2 YNFKEQ. The CDR3 sequence is 16 residues long. Unmatched junction bases numbered 3, after V lost 0 bases and J lost 4 bases. The chain's CDR3 is CASSQDPSGGYNEQFF. The CDR3 nucleotides read TGTGCCAGCAGCCAAGACCCTAGCGGGGGTTACAATGAGCAGTTCTTC.

J is TRBJ2-5 and V is TRBV2, with 7 bases lining up with TRBD2. Germline V lookup: CDR1 SNHLY, CDR2 FYNNEI. The ends lost 8 bases at V and 4 bases at J; junction bases unmatched: 4. The CDR3 contains 12 residues. The chain's CDR3 is CASWRELETQYF. The CDR3 DNA sequence: TGTGCCAGCTGGCGGGAGTTAGAGACCCAGTACTTC.

The rearrangement links TRBV19 to TRBJ1-5; perhaps TRBD1 as D (6 bases). The length of the CDR3 is 14 residues. V dropped 6 bases and J dropped 7 bases, with 16 bases sitting between them. In germline, CDR1 is LNHDA, CDR2 SQIVND (reference sequence). CDR3 sequence reads: CASSISGEGQPQHF. Here the CDR3 DNA reads TGTGCCAGTAGCATTTCAGGGGAGGGCCAGCCCCAGCATTTT.

The chain combines TRBV5-1 with TRBJ2-5; TRBD2 aligns across 10 bases. Germline V gives CDR1 SGHRS, CDR2 YFSETQ. The CDR3 loop spans 16 amino acids. V was pared by 3 bases and J by 6 bases, with 11 bases of the junction left unmatched. As DNA, the CDR3 is TGCGCCAGCAGCTCCGGATCTAGCGGGGGTTGGAAGACCCAGTACTTC. Encoded protein: CASSSGSSGGWKTQYF.

The V and J genes are TRBV18 and TRBJ1-1; possibly TRBD1 for D (6 bases). This CDR3 is built from 15 residues. Germline assignment: CDR1 KGHSH and CDR2 LQKENI. V dropped 2 bases and J dropped 3 bases, with 13 bases sitting between them. The CDR3 DNA is TGTGCCAGCTCACCAGTCAGGGGAGGGTACACTGAAGCTTTCTTT. Its protein is CASSPVRGGYTEAFF.

The rearrangement joins TRBV18 to TRBJ2-1; 11 nucleotides line up with TRBD2. CDR3 length equals 15 residues. From germline, CDR1 is KGHSH and CDR2 LQKENI. With V trimmed by 5 bases and J by 7 bases, 7 bases remained unmatched. CDR3 region: CASSETSGSFNEQFF. The CDR3 region has the DNA TGTGCCAGCTCAGAAACTAGCGGGAGTTTTAATGAGCAGTTCTTC. Using reference TRBV18 and TRBJ2-1 for the parts outside the CDR3, the full variable domain is NAGVMQNPRHLVRRRGQEARLRCSPMKGHSHVYWYRQLPEEGLKFMVYLQKENIIDESGMPKERFSAEFPKEGPSILRIQQVVRGDSAAYFCASSETSGSFNEQFFGPGTRLTVL.

J is TRBJ1-1 and V is TRBV21-1. TRBV21-1 is given as a pseudogene. CDR3 length: 14 residues. The CDR3 sequence is CTSSKARENTEAFF. As DNA, the CDR3 is TGTACCAGCAGCAAAGCTCGGGAGAACACTGAAGCTTTCTTT.

This chain connects TRBV6-6 to TRBJ1-2; 8 nucleotides match TRBD1. The V gene end was trimmed by 4 bases and the J gene end by 4 bases; junction bases not matched to a gene: 11. The CDR3 loop spans 16 amino acids. CDR1 MNHNY and CDR2 SVGAGI come from the germline V gene (reference sequence). The CDR3 sequence: CASSSDRTGRVYGYTF. DNA of the CDR3: TGTGCCAGCAGTTCCGATCGGACAGGGCGGGTCTATGGCTACACCTTC.

V is TRBV2 and J is TRBJ1-4; tentatively, D is TRBD1 (6 bases). Trimming stripped 0 bases from V and 8 bases from J, with 13 bases between. In germline, CDR1 is SNHLY, CDR2 FYNNEI. The CDR3 contains 15 residues. CDR3 in amino acids: CASSEALGGAEKLFF. As DNA, the CDR3 is TGTGCCAGCAGTGAAGCGCTTGGGGGCGCGGAAAAACTGTTTTTT.

This rearrangement joins TRBV7-9 to TRBJ1-1, with 7 positions matching TRBD1. Germline values: CDR1 SEHNR, CDR2 FQNEAQ (reference sequence). V lost 5 bases, J lost 4 bases, and 7 bases stayed unmatched. The CDR3 is 14 amino acids. The CDR3 DNA follows: TGTGCCAGCAGCCTACAACAGGGGAGCACTGAAGCTTTCTTT. It yields the protein CASSLQQGSTEAFF. The full variable domain, in which reference TRBV7-9 and TRBJ1-1 provide the parts outside the CDR3, is DTGVSQNPRHKITKRGQNVTFRCDPISEHNRLYWYRQTLGQGPEFLTYFQNEAQLEKSRLLSDRFSAERPKGSFSTLEIQRTEQGDSAMYLCASSLQQGSTEAFFGQGTRLTVV.

The chain carries TRBV5-1 and TRBJ1-3, with a possible D match to TRBD1 (6 bases). The germline V and J ends were trimmed by 0 bases and 0 bases, with 10 bases remaining between them. The CDR3 is 16 residues long. Germline assignment: CDR1 SGHRS and CDR2 YFSETQ. The CDR3 sequence is CASSLAGGISGNTIYF. In DNA, the CDR3 is TGCGCCAGCAGCTTGGCGGGGGGCATCTCTGGAAACACCATATATTTT.

This sequence joins TRBV6-5 and TRBJ1-2; 7 bases agree with TRBD1. CDR3 length: 14 residues. After removal of 6 bases from V and 4 bases from J, the junction contained 8 bases not matched to a gene. Germline-derived CDR1 and CDR2 are MNHEY and SVGAGI. CDR3 DNA sequence: TGTGCCAGCAGCGAGCGACAGGGTCGCTATGGCTACACCTTC. Residues: CASSERQGRYGYTF.

The rearrangement joins TRBV7-8 to TRBJ1-1, with 9 bases matching TRBD1. The CDR3 is made up of 13 amino acids. V trimming: 6 bases; J trimming: 6 bases; junction bases outside the gene matches: 5. Germline values: CDR1 SGHVS, CDR2 FQNEAQ. The CDR3 coding sequence is TGTGCCAGCAGTGGACAGGGGATCGCTGAAGCTTTCTTT. It is translated as CASSGQGIAEAFF.

The rearrangement joins TRBV20-1 to TRBJ2-1; possible D gene TRBD2, 6 bases. The germline CDR1 and CDR2 sequences are DFQATT and SNEGSKA (reference sequence). V gave up 6 bases and J gave up 7 bases, with 10 bases separating them. The CDR3 is made up of 11 amino acids. In nucleotides, the CDR3 is TGCAGTGCCAGGGCGGGGAATGAGCAGTTCTTC. It codes for CSARAGNEQFF.

This chain links TRBV5-4 with TRBJ1-6, with D possibly TRBD1 on 5 matching bases. Germline V gene data show CDR1 as SGHNT and CDR2 as YYREEE (reference sequence). The V end was cut by 2 bases, the J end by 8 bases, with 14 bases between. CDR3 length equals 15 residues. CDR3 protein: CASSLPGVGDSPLHF. The CDR3 DNA follows: TGTGCCAGCAGCTTACCGGGGGTCGGGGATTCACCCCTCCACTTT.

The J gene is TRBJ1-3, the V gene TRBV7-3; tentatively, D is TRBD1 (6 bases). CDR3 size: 13 residues. Germline loops: CDR1 SGHTA, CDR2 FQGTGA. V shed 3 bases and J shed 8 bases, with 11 bases lying between them. CDR3 amino acids: CASSFPGADTIYF. As DNA, the CDR3 is TGTGCCAGCAGCTTCCCAGGGGCGGACACCATATATTTT. Filled out from reference TRBV7-3 and TRBJ1-3, the complete variable domain reads GAGVSQTPSNKVTEKGKYVELRCDPISGHTALYWYRQSLGQGPEFLIYFQGTGAADDSGLPNDRFFAVRPEGSVSTLKIQRTERGDSAVYLCASSFPGADTIYFGEGSWLTVV.

The CDR3 is CASSSNPGTGSNEQFF. In DNA form, the CDR3 reads TGTGCCAGCAGCTCGAACCCCGGGACAGGGTCCAATGAGCAGTTCTTC. This rearrangement joins TRBV7-6 to TRBJ2-1, with TRBD1 matching 9 bases. The germline gives CDR1 SGHVS, CDR2 FNYEAQ. V gave up 4 bases and J gave up 6 bases; unmatched junction bases: 10. This CDR3 is built from 16 residues.

J is TRBJ1-1 and V is TRBV30, with D possibly being TRBD1 (5 bases). V shed 4 bases and J shed 11 bases, with 20 bases lying between them. The CDR3 consists of 13 residues. The germline V gene encodes CDR1 GTSNPN and CDR2 SVGIG (reference sequence). The CDR3: CAWTPYGGGKAFF. DNA of the CDR3: TGTGCCTGGACCCCGTACGGCGGGGGTAAGGCTTTCTTT.